These 19 T cell receptor beta chains were sequenced from one sample in a study of CD8+ T cells in alopecia areata (dated by TCRdb to 2016 to 2019). The time point label of this sample denotes: about 4 weeks on oral tofacitinib. Interpreted using the paper, the treatment or condition label stands for: oral pan-JAK inhibitor, 5-10 mg twice daily. Libraries were made using the immunoSEQ multiplex PCR assay. RNA was extracted from all samples and reverse transcribed into cDNA, which served as template for TCR sequencing. As stored in TCRdb, this immuneACCESS dataset retains in-frame rearrangements with V and J assigned. A fraction of the clones does not appear; measured against another copy, unresolved V genes explain less than half of the discrepancy, and the remainder lacks a known reason. Across this sample there are 140,000 to 150,000 clones, with around half seen only once. The ten largest clones capture approximately 15% of the sample.

The specimen comprised CD8+ T cells sorted from blood, sampled at week 4, from a patient treated with tofacitinib. The source is a human donor with alopecia areata.

The chain recombines TRBV4-1 with TRBJ2-3; 7 bases fit TRBD2. The germline V gene encodes CDR1 MGHRA and CDR2 YSYEKL. The length of the CDR3 is 15 residues. The trim removed 4 bases at V and 2 bases at J, leaving 6 bases unmatched. CDR3 coding DNA: TGCGCCAGCAGCCCGTTAGCGGGTTACACAGATACGCAGTATTTT. This translates into CASSPLAGYTDTQYF.

This rearrangement joins TRBV6-5 to TRBJ1-1; D gene uncertain. Germline V lookup: CDR1 MNHEY, CDR2 SVGAGI. This CDR3 is built from 15 residues. V lost 2 bases and J lost 1, with 11 bases in between. DNA of the CDR3: TGTGCCAGCAGTTACCGGAGACACCCGAACACTGAAGCTTTCTTT. Amino acids: CASSYRRHPNTEAFF.

The chain joins TRBV7-3 to TRBJ2-2, with 13 bases that match TRBD2. The germline V gene encodes CDR1 SGHTA and CDR2 FQGTGA. After removal of 5 bases from V and 7 bases from J, the junction contained 4 bases not matched to a gene. The CDR3 consists of 15 residues. In DNA form, the CDR3 reads TGTGCCAGCAGCCCGGGACTAGCGGGGTTCGGGGAGCTGTTTTTT. Amino acids: CASSPGLAGFGELFF.

This clone showed up many times. The chain has TRBV7-9 and TRBJ2-7, with D perhaps TRBD1 (5 bases). The CDR3 loop spans 14 amino acids. The V end was cut by 5 bases, the J end by 2 bases, with 13 bases between. Germline V gene lookup returns CDR1 SEHNR and CDR2 FQNEAQ (reference sequence). The CDR3 DNA is TGTGCCAGCAGCGCGGTCCCAGGGCCCTACGAGCAGTACTTC. It codes for CASSAVPGPYEQYF.

The rearrangement links TRBV6-5 to TRBJ2-2; TRBD2 is a possible D gene (6 bases). Germline CDR1 reads MNHEY; CDR2 reads SVGAGI. V gave up 7 bases and J gave up 5 bases, with 11 bases separating them. CDR3 length equals 13 residues. CDR3 sequence: CASTSGGTGELFF. CDR3 coding DNA: TGTGCCAGCACCTCTGGAGGGACCGGGGAGCTGTTTTTT.

The chain is built from TRBV6-5 and TRBJ2-2, with D tentatively TRBD2 (5 bases). The V end lost 0 bases, the J end lost 11 bases, and 13 bases lay between the germline ends. CDR1 is MNHEY and CDR2 is SVGAGI in the germline V gene. This CDR3 is built from 14 residues. The CDR3 region has the DNA TGTGCCAGCAGTTACTCAGAGGGTCGTGGCGAGCTGTTTTTT. Its translation: CASSYSEGRGELFF.

V gene TRBV7-8 combines with J gene TRBJ1-5; no clear D. Trimming left V 5 bases short and J 0 bases short, with 8 bases between. Germline-derived CDR1 and CDR2 are SGHVS and FQNEAQ. This CDR3 has 14 amino acids. CDR3 amino acids: CASSEGPSNQPQHF. The CDR3 DNA reads TGTGCCAGCAGCGAAGGCCCTAGCAATCAGCCCCAGCATTTT.

V and J are TRBV18 and TRBJ1-2; D is possibly TRBD1 (6 bases). Germline V gene sequence: CDR1 KGHSH, CDR2 LQKENI. V lost 6 bases and J lost 3, with 20 bases in between. CDR3 size: 16 residues. CDR3 sequence (DNA): TGTGCCAGCTCCCTCCGGGACACTTTACTTGACTATGGCTACACCTTC. Encoded protein: CASSLRDTLLDYGYTF.

The chain employs TRBV29-1 and TRBJ2-1; D is unclear. Trimming stripped 4 bases from V and 2 bases from J, with 6 bases between. The germline V gene encodes CDR1 SQVTM and CDR2 ANQGSEA. The CDR3 is 12 amino acids. The CDR3 region is CSVASTYNEQFF. The CDR3 DNA is TGCAGCGTTGCGTCGACCTACAATGAGCAGTTCTTC.

This chain connects TRBV4-1 to TRBJ1-4; 7 bases align to TRBD1. The J segment lost 7 bases and the V segment lost 1 base, leaving 6 bases of the junction unmatched. Per the germline V gene, CDR1 is MGHRA and CDR2 is YSYEKL. The CDR3 is 15 residues long. The CDR3 DNA reads as TGCGCCAGCAGCCAAGCCGACAGGGCCCCTGAAAAACTGTTTTTT. Translation gives CASSQADRAPEKLFF.

The chain couples TRBV11-2 to TRBJ2-3; 10 positions agree with TRBD2. Germline values: CDR1 SGHAT, CDR2 FQNNGV. This CDR3 comprises 15 residues. V gave up 2 bases and J gave up 9 bases; unmatched junction bases: 8. In DNA, the CDR3 is TGTGCCAGCAGCTTAATGAGCGGGGGGGCCGAGACGCAGTATTTT. Protein: CASSLMSGGAETQYF.

The chain combines TRBV30 with TRBJ1-1, with D perhaps matching TRBD1 (6 bases). Germline V gives CDR1 GTSNPN, CDR2 SVGIG (reference sequence). This CDR3 spans 16 amino acids. V gave up 2 bases and J gave up 2 bases, with 18 bases separating them. The CDR3 DNA is TGTGCCTGGAGTACCCCTCTCGAGGGGGGAAACACTGAAGCTTTCTTT. Protein: CAWSTPLEGGNTEAFF.

This chain links TRBV13 with TRBJ2-1; D not resolved. The CDR3 is 12 amino acids. V was cut by 3 bases and J by 7 bases, with 7 bases left in between. The V gene's germline CDR1 is PRHDT and CDR2 FYEKMQ (reference sequence). CDR3 amino acids: CASSFQTNEQFF. CDR3 DNA sequence: TGTGCCAGCAGCTTTCAAACTAATGAGCAGTTCTTC.

The V call is TRBV29-1, the J call TRBJ2-7; maybe TRBD1 (5 bases). The CDR3 length is 11 residues. Trimming removed 6 bases from V and 5 bases from J, with 11 bases in between. Germline V gives CDR1 SQVTM, CDR2 ANQGSEA. The CDR3 is CSVQQANEQYF. The CDR3 coding sequence is TGCAGCGTCCAACAGGCGAACGAGCAGTACTTC.

V gene TRBV29-1 combines with J gene TRBJ2-1, with a possible D match to TRBD2 (6 bases). CDR1 and CDR2 (germline): SQVTM, ANQGSEA. The CDR3 extends over 14 amino acids. V lost 6 bases to trimming and J lost 7 bases, with 19 bases between them. The DNA for the CDR3 is TGCAGCGTCGAGAGGTTGGGCGGGGTTAATGAGCAGTTCTTC. Its protein is CSVERLGGVNEQFF.

This rearrangement joins TRBV25-1 to TRBJ2-2, with 7 bases that match TRBD1. The CDR3 contains 14 residues. Germline assignment: CDR1 MGHDK and CDR2 SYGVNS. J gave up 4 bases and V 2 bases, and 1 base lay outside the gene matches. CDR3 nucleotides: TGTGCCAGCAGTGAACCAGGGGGCACCGGGGAGCTGTTTTTT. It codes for CASSEPGGTGELFF.

This chain joins TRBV19 and TRBJ2-1; D is uncertain. Germline CDR1 is LNHDA and CDR2 is SQIVND (reference sequence). The CDR3 runs to 14 residues. V was clipped by 1 base and J by 2 bases, with 6 bases between them. The CDR3 is CASSIGAPYNEQFF. The CDR3 region has the DNA TGTGCCAGTAGTATAGGGGCCCCCTACAATGAGCAGTTCTTC.

Of note for this clone: The identical CDR3 is also encoded by other nucleotide sequences in the sample. The chain has TRBV9 and TRBJ1-3; D is unresolved. V was cut by 3 bases and J by 2 bases, with 9 bases left in between. CDR1 is SGDLS and CDR2 is YYNGEE in the germline V gene. The length of the CDR3 is 14 residues. The CDR3 sequence is CASSAGGPGNTIYF. The CDR3, as DNA: TGTGCCAGCAGCGCGGGAGGGCCTGGAAACACCATATATTTT.

This clone was seen only a few times. Additional DNA sequences in this sample encode the identical CDR3. The rearrangement joins TRBV5-1 to TRBJ2-7; the D is unclear. Germline CDR1 reads SGHRS; CDR2 reads YFSETQ. V lost 3 bases and J 3 bases, leaving 10 bases between the germline ends. CDR3 length equals 13 residues. CDR3 DNA sequence: TGCGCCAGCAGCTCGGGCCCGGGCTACGAGCAGTACTTC. Its translation is CASSSGPGYEQYF.